This is a list of T cell receptor beta chains from one sample in a study of shared clonotypes between healthy human individuals. TCRdb's table, derived via immunoSEQ multiplex PCR, lists solely in-frame clones and lacks some. The data contain around 500,000 clones, over 60% of them singletons. The source material was PBMCs. Every receptor here comes from a woman aged 40 to 55 in good health. Some clones in this sample may be carry-over from other donors' samples. The CDR3 runs from the conserved cysteine through the conserved F or W. D genes are given only for firm matches. Clone size, where shown, is once, few, many, or a class for clones that have expanded.

few	TRBJ2-5	TRBV6-5	.	TGTGCCACTAAGATCAGGTCCCAAGAGACCCAGTACTTC	CATKIRSQETQYF
.	TRBJ2-1	TRBV6-1	TRBD2	TGTGCCAGCAGTGACGGTCTAGCGGGATACAATGAGCAGTTCTTC	CASSDGLAGYNEQFF
.	TRBJ1-4	TRBV28	TRBD1	TGTGCCAGCAGACGGACAGGCTTTAATGAAAAACTGTTTTTT	CASRRTGFNEKLFF
.	TRBJ2-1	TRBV4-1	.	TGCGCCAGCAGCCAAGCCCCGGGTGATAATGAGCAGTTCTTC	CASSQAPGDNEQFF
many	TRBJ1-3	TRBV30	.	TGTGCCTGGAGTAGATCCCGGACAGCCCTATCAGGAAACACCATATATTTT	CAWSRSRTALSGNTIYF
many	TRBJ1-1	TRBV4-3	.	TGCGCCAGCAGCCCCCAGGGTAGTACCACTGAAGCTTTCTTT	CASSPQGSTTEAFF
.	TRBJ2-1	TRBV11-2	TRBD2	TGTGCCAGCAGCCTACTGAGGGCGGGAGGGGCGTTCTTC	CASSLLRAGGAFF
.	TRBJ1-3	TRBV10-3	.	TGTGCCATCAGTGAGTCATGGGCAGCAGGAAACACCATATATTTT	CAISESWAAGNTIYF
.	TRBJ2-3	TRBV7-4	TRBD1	TGTGCCAGCAGGGGGGACAGTAGCACAGATACGCAGTATTTT	CASRGDSSTDTQYF
few	TRBJ2-1	TRBV7-6	TRBD2	TGTGCCAGCAGCTCCCGGACTAGCGGGAAGTACTACAATGAGCAGTTCTTC	CASSSRTSGKYYNEQFF
.	TRBJ1-5	TRBV30	.	TGTGCCTGGAGTGTGAATAGTGATCAGCCCCAGCATTTT	CAWSVNSDQPQHF
.	TRBJ1-1	TRBV18	TRBD1	TGTGCCAGCTCAGGACAGGGTACTGAAGCTTTCTTT	CASSGQGTEAFF
.	TRBJ2-7	TRBV7-9	TRBD1	TGTGCCAGCAGCTTACGAGGGACAGCCCACGCTTCCTACGAGCAGTACTTC	CASSLRGTAHASYEQYF
.	TRBJ1-2	TRBV14	TRBD1	TGTGCCAGCAGCCAAGACCGGGACAGCTATGGCTACACCTTC	CASSQDRDSYGYTF
few	TRBJ1-2	TRBV29-1	.	TGCAGCGTAGGGGTGGGCTATGGCTACACCTTC	CSVGVGYGYTF
.	TRBJ2-2	TRBV10-3	.	TGTGCCATCAGTGAGTCTTGGAGGTATACGAACACCGGGGAGCTGTTTTTT	CAISESWRYTNTGELFF
few	TRBJ2-7	TRBV28	.	TGTGCCAGCAGTCCCTCTACGAGGCAGTACTTC	CASSPSTRQYF
.	TRBJ1-1	TRBV19	TRBD1	TGTGCCAGTAGTACGACACAGGGGGCGAGGTGGACTGAAGCTTTCTTT	CASSTTQGARWTEAFF
.	TRBJ2-5	TRBV10-3	TRBD1	TGTGCCATCAGTAACGGACAGGGGGGTAGAGAGACCCAGTACTTC	CAISNGQGGRETQYF
.	TRBJ2-5	TRBV5-1	TRBD2	TGCGCCAGCAGACTAGCGGGAGGGGCACAAGAGACCCAGTACTTC	CASRLAGGAQETQYF
.	TRBJ1-4	TRBV18	.	TGTGCCAGCTCACCGCAAGGACACGCAGCTGAAAAACTGTTTTTT	CASSPQGHAAEKLFF
.	TRBJ2-7	TRBV5-4	TRBD1	TGTGCCAGTCATCCGGGACAGCTATACCCCGTCTCCTACGAGCAGTACTTC	CASHPGQLYPVSYEQYF
few	TRBJ1-4	TRBV28	.	TGTGCCAGCAGTTCGGGGGATGATGAAAAACTGTTTTTT	CASSSGDDEKLFF
.	TRBJ2-5	TRBV29-1	TRBD1	TGCAGCGTCGCGGGACAGGGGGCTGGGGAGACCCAGTACTTC	CSVAGQGAGETQYF
.	TRBJ2-5	TRBV6-5	.	TGTGCCAGCAGCACCCTGCGGGTCTCAGAGACCCAGTACTTC	CASSTLRVSETQYF
.	TRBJ2-7	TRBV7-9	TRBD1	TGTGCCAGCAGCACCAGACAGGGGATGCCCTACGAGCAGTACTTC	CASSTRQGMPYEQYF
.	TRBJ1-2	TRBV6-6	.	TGTGCCAGCAGTGCTACCGAGACTAACTATGGCTACACCTTC	CASSATETNYGYTF